Following are 29 T cell receptor beta chains from one sample sequenced in a study of CD8+ T cells in alopecia areata. Sequencing used cDNA as its template, made by extracting RNA and reverse transcribing it. Sequenced by immunoSEQ multiplex PCR; TCRdb stores in-frame clones only, minus some. This sample has about 160,000 clones, with around 86% found just once. The material sequenced was CD8+ T cells sorted from blood, taken at week 0. These receptors all come from a human donor with alopecia areata.

The chain has TRBV5-1 and TRBJ2-1; 9 nucleotides line up with TRBD1. The CDR3 consists of 17 residues. In germline, CDR1 is SGHRS, CDR2 YFSETQ. The ends lost 0 bases at V and 1 base at J; junction bases unmatched: 5. The CDR3 spells CASSLGDRAGSYNEQFF. The CDR3 region has the DNA TGCGCCAGCAGCTTGGGGGACAGGGCTGGGTCCTACAATGAGCAGTTCTTC.

V usage is TRBV2 and J usage is TRBJ1-2; TRBD1 might be the D (6 bases). V lost 10 bases to trimming and J lost 8 bases, with 17 bases between them. Germline assignment: CDR1 SNHLY and CDR2 FYNNEI. The CDR3 loop spans 12 amino acids. In DNA form, the CDR3 reads TGTGCCACGCCGACAGGCAGCAAGGGCTACACCTTC. Protein sequence: CATPTGSKGYTF.

J is TRBJ2-7 and V is TRBV9, with D perhaps TRBD1 (5 bases). The CDR3 consists of 15 residues. The germline CDR1 and CDR2 sequences are SGDLS and YYNGEE. The V and J ends lost 4 bases and 4 bases respectively, with 18 bases between them. CDR3 in DNA: TGTGCCAGCAGCCCATCCGACGGACACTTATACGAGCAGTACTTC. Amino acids: CASSPSDGHLYEQYF.

The V call is TRBV7-9, the J call TRBJ1-5; a weak D match, TRBD1 (6 bases). This CDR3 region has 15 residues. Germline lookup yields CDR1 SEHNR and CDR2 FQNEAQ (reference sequence). The V and J ends lost 5 bases and 1 base respectively, with 12 bases between them. This CDR3 is CASSLGAGSNQPQHF. As DNA, the CDR3 is TGTGCCAGCAGCCTGGGGGCGGGGAGCAATCAGCCCCAGCATTTT.

The chain links TRBV19 to TRBJ2-7; D is unclear. The CDR3 has 15 residues. Between the trimmed V and J ends, which lost 3 bases and 6 bases, there was a span of 18 bases. In germline, CDR1 is LNHDA, CDR2 SQIVND (reference sequence). Written as DNA, the CDR3 is TGTGCCAGTAGTATTCTGGGAAGCCCCCTCCGCGAGCAGTACTTC. It is translated as CASSILGSPLREQYF.

The chain's CDR3 is CSAQTPSGANVLTF. CDR3 nucleotides: TGCAGCGCCCAAACACCTTCTGGGGCCAACGTCCTGACTTTC. The genes are TRBV29-1 and TRBJ2-6; no reliable D call. Germline CDR1 is SQVTM and CDR2 is ANQGSEA. The CDR3 length is 14 residues. Trimming stripped 7 bases from V and 1 base from J, with 11 bases between. The full variable domain, with the rest looked up from reference TRBV29-1 and TRBJ2-6, is SAVISQKPSRDICQRGTSLTIQCQVDSQVTMMFWYRQQPGQSLTLIATANQGSEATYESGFVIDKFPISRPNLTFSTLTVSNMSPEDSSIYLCSAQTPSGANVLTFGAGSRLTVL.

Comment on this clone: One junction end disagrees with the germline gene, perhaps due to a read error. J is TRBJ2-7 and V is TRBV11-2; TRBD2 might be the D (5 bases). This CDR3 spans 12 amino acids. Germline lookup yields CDR1 SGHAT and CDR2 FQNNGV. The CDR3, as DNA: TGCGCCAGCAGCCCCCCGGGGAGCGAGCAGTACTTC. This codes for CASSPPGSEQYF.

The rearrangement joins TRBV29-1 to TRBJ2-2; tentatively, D is TRBD1 (5 bases). The CDR3 length is 13 residues. Trimming shortened V by 4 bases and J by 2 bases, and 8 bases separated the two germline ends. CDR1 is SQVTM and CDR2 is ANQGSEA in the germline V gene. CDR3 loop: CSVGQLNTGELFF. The CDR3, as DNA: TGCAGCGTTGGACAGCTCAACACCGGGGAGCTGTTTTTT.

The chain employs TRBV27 and TRBJ2-2; the D is unclear. The CDR3 totals 11 residues. CDR1 and CDR2 (germline): MNHEY, SMNVEV (reference sequence). V gave up 8 bases and J gave up 1 base, with 2 bases separating them. CDR3 residues: CASQNTGELFF. The CDR3 DNA reads TGTGCCAGCCAGAACACCGGGGAGCTGTTTTTT.

The chain couples TRBV6-5 to TRBJ2-7; the D is unclear. This CDR3 has 16 amino acids. CDR1 and CDR2 from the germline V gene are MNHEY and SVGAGI. The germline V and J ends were trimmed by 0 bases and 2 bases, with 14 bases remaining between them. The CDR3 DNA follows: TGTGCCAGCAGTTACTCCAGGTATGGAGATCCCTACGAGCAGTACTTC. It is translated as CASSYSRYGDPYEQYF.

J is TRBJ2-2 and V is TRBV2, with D perhaps matching TRBD1 (5 bases). The V end lost 6 bases, the J end lost 4 bases, and 6 bases lay between the germline ends. The V gene's germline CDR1 is SNHLY and CDR2 FYNNEI. This CDR3 comprises 12 residues. The CDR3 DNA sequence: TGTGCCAGCAGCACAGGCACCGGGGAGCTGTTTTTT. Encoded protein: CASSTGTGELFF.

The chain uses TRBV19 and TRBJ2-7, with D perhaps TRBD1 (6 bases). CDR3 length: 17 residues. CDR1 and CDR2 from the germline V gene are LNHDA and SQIVND (reference sequence). The germline V and J ends were trimmed by 4 bases and 1 base, with 20 bases remaining between them. CDR3 loop: CASSSRQEPIFSYEQYF. Written as DNA, the CDR3 is TGTGCCAGTAGTAGCAGACAGGAGCCAATCTTTTCCTACGAGCAGTACTTC.

The chain employs TRBV7-9 and TRBJ2-5; D is uncertain. There are 13 residues in the CDR3. Germline CDR1 is SEHNR and CDR2 is FQNEAQ (reference sequence). Trimming cost V 2 bases and J 5 bases, with 9 bases left between them. This CDR3 reads CASSLILSETQYF. In DNA form, the CDR3 reads TGTGCCAGCAGCTTAATTCTCTCGGAGACCCAGTACTTC.

V is TRBV29-1 and J is TRBJ2-5, with 10 nucleotides matching TRBD1. The junction had 5 bases not matched to a gene; V was cut back by 3 bases and J by 4 bases. The CDR3 runs 14 residues. The germline V gene encodes CDR1 SQVTM and CDR2 ANQGSEA. The DNA for the CDR3 is TGCAGCGTTGACTGGACAGGGGGTGGAGAGACCCAGTACTTC. Translated: CSVDWTGGGETQYF.

This sequence joins TRBV5-4 and TRBJ2-2; tentatively, D is TRBD1 or TRBD2 (5 bases each). Trimming removed 4 bases from V and 0 bases from J, with 13 bases in between. Germline assignment: CDR1 SGHNT and CDR2 YYREEE (reference sequence). There are 16 residues in the CDR3. CDR3 DNA sequence: TGTGCCAGCAGCCCGAGTCGAGGGGCGAACACCGGGGAGCTGTTTTTT. As protein: CASSPSRGANTGELFF.

The J gene is TRBJ1-5, the V gene TRBV15; 8 bases line up with TRBD1. The V segment lost 0 bases and the J segment 7 bases; nucleotides outside the gene matches: 5. CDR1 is LNHNV, CDR2 YYDKDF, per germline (reference sequence). The CDR3 sequence is 15 residues long. The chain's CDR3 is CATSRDGQGGQPQHF. The CDR3 DNA is TGTGCCACCAGCAGAGATGGACAGGGAGGACAGCCCCAGCATTTT.

This chain uses TRBV7-8 with TRBJ1-2, with D tentatively TRBD1 (5 bases). With 2 bases removed from V and 3 bases from J, the gap between germline ends came to 19 bases. The CDR3 is 17 residues long. Germline V gene sequence: CDR1 SGHVS, CDR2 FQNEAQ. In DNA form, the CDR3 reads TGTGCCAGCAGCTTACGTCCGCCAGGGCCAGAGGACTATGGCTACACCTTC. Amino acids: CASSLRPPGPEDYGYTF.

The table lists this clone with a few counts. One end of the junction does not line up with germline, which may come from a read error. V is TRBV7-7 and J is TRBJ2-7; 8 nucleotides align to TRBD2. This CDR3 contains 15 residues. Germline CDR1 SSHAT, CDR2 FNYEAQ (reference sequence). The CDR3: CASSLDASGYYEQYF. CDR3 DNA: TGTGCTAGCAGCTTAGATGCTAGCGGGTACTACGAGCAGTACTTC.

The V call is TRBV7-9, the J call TRBJ2-7; D gene ambiguous. This CDR3 region has 12 residues. V lost 4 bases and J lost 5, with 9 bases in between. Per germline, CDR1 SEHNR and CDR2 FQNEAQ (reference sequence). As DNA, the CDR3 is TGTGCCAGCAGCTCAGGACCTGACGAGCAGTACTTC. This encodes CASSSGPDEQYF.

This clone is a singleton in its sample. The chain employs TRBV11-2 and TRBJ2-1; 12 bases align to TRBD2. The CDR3 is made up of 16 amino acids. Germline loops: CDR1 SGHAT, CDR2 FQNNGV. The V and J ends lost 4 bases and 4 bases, in that order; junction bases with no gene match: 5. The CDR3 sequence: CASSSLGLAGYNEQFF. The CDR3 nucleotides read TGTGCCAGCAGCTCCCTGGGACTAGCGGGTTACAATGAGCAGTTCTTC.

Only a few counts were recorded for this clone. In the same sample, other DNA sequences code for this CDR3. CDR3 sequence: CASSLNTEAFF. For the CDR3, the DNA is TGTGCCAGCAGCCTGAACACTGAAGCTTTCTTT. The J gene is TRBJ1-1, the V gene TRBV7-9; D is ambiguous. V dropped 5 bases and J dropped 0 bases, with 1 base sitting between them. Germline CDR1 and CDR2: SEHNR and FQNEAQ (reference sequence). The CDR3 is 11 residues long.

This clone was detected once. V is TRBV7-6 and J is TRBJ2-1; TRBD2 might be the D (6 bases). Trimming pared 5 bases from V and 5 bases from J, leaving 16 bases between. CDR3 length: 15 amino acids. From germline, CDR1 is SGHVS and CDR2 FNYEAQ. As DNA, the CDR3 is TGTGCCAGCAGCCCAACCGGGACTCCCAACAATGAGCAGTTCTTC. It specifies CASSPTGTPNNEQFF.

V is TRBV28 and J is TRBJ2-6, with 9 bases that match TRBD1. CDR1 and CDR2 from the germline V gene are MDHEN and SYDVKM. This CDR3 is built from 16 residues. Trimming cost V 4 bases and J 2 bases; bases outside gene matches: 3. The DNA for the CDR3 is TGTGCCAGCAGTTGGGGACAGGGACCTGGGGCCAACGTCCTGACTTTC. This gives the protein CASSWGQGPGANVLTF.

V gene TRBV14 combines with J gene TRBJ2-2; tentatively, D is TRBD1 (5 bases). Germline V gene data show CDR1 as SGHDN and CDR2 as FVKESK. V was shortened by 2 bases and J by 6 bases, with 10 bases between the two germline ends. CDR3 length: 14 residues. CDR3: CASSQREGAGELFF. The CDR3 DNA follows: TGTGCCAGCAGCCAACGCGAAGGGGCCGGGGAGCTGTTTTTT. Drawing the rest from reference TRBV14 and TRBJ2-2, the complete variable domain is EAGVTQFPSHSVIEKGQTVTLRCDPISGHDNLYWYRRVMGKEIKFLLHFVKESKQDESGMPNNRFLAERTGGTYSTLKVQPAELEDSGVYFCASSQREGAGELFFGEGSRLTVL.

The chain carries TRBV5-4 and TRBJ1-1; tentative D call: TRBD1 (5 bases). The CDR3 length is 14 residues. Trimming took 5 bases from V and 7 from J, leaving 18 bases between them. The germline CDR1 and CDR2 sequences are SGHNT and YYREEE (reference sequence). The chain's CDR3 is CASSSGGEKGEAFF. The CDR3 DNA reads TGTGCCAGCAGTTCCGGGGGGGAGAAGGGTGAAGCTTTCTTT. The full variable domain, with the rest looked up from reference TRBV5-4 and TRBJ1-1, is ETGVTQSPTHLIKTRGQQVTLRCSSQSGHNTVSWYQQALGQGPQFIFQYYREEENGRGNFPPRFSGLQFPNYSSELNVNALELDDSALYLCASSSGGEKGEAFFGQGTRLTVV.

The rearrangement joins TRBV21-1 to TRBJ2-7; TRBD1, the D gene given by the table, was not confirmed from the DNA. TRBV21-1 is deemed a pseudogene. This CDR3 has 15 amino acids. CDR3 bases: TGTGCCAGCAGCAAAGCCCTTGGACAGATCTACGAGCAGTACTTC. Translated: CASSKALGQIYEQYF.

This chain links TRBV2 with TRBJ2-3, with D possibly matching TRBD2 (6 bases). Germline V gene sequence: CDR1 SNHLY, CDR2 FYNNEI. V was trimmed by 7 bases and J by 3 bases, leaving 14 bases between them. CDR3 length: 14 residues. CDR3 in amino acids: CASNNPAGTDTQYF. DNA of the CDR3: TGTGCCAGCAATAACCCGGCGGGGACAGATACGCAGTATTTT.

This chain connects TRBV5-8 to TRBJ2-1; no reliable D call. The germline V gene encodes CDR1 SGHTS and CDR2 YDEGEE. V lost 1 base and J 0 bases, leaving 2 bases between the germline ends. The CDR3 extends over 13 amino acids. CDR3 protein: CASSLYSYNEQFF. For the CDR3, the DNA is TGTGCCAGCAGCTTGTACTCCTACAATGAGCAGTTCTTC.

The rearrangement uses TRBV7-2 and TRBJ2-6, with D uncertain. Deletions cut 4 bases from V and 6 bases from J, with 10 bases between. The CDR3 totals 14 residues. Germline V gene sequence: CDR1 SGHTA, CDR2 FQGNSA. The CDR3 DNA reads TGTGCCAGCAGCTACCCGAGGACGGCCAACGTCCTGACTTTC. Protein: CASSYPRTANVLTF.